This TCR beta chain was profiled in a study of beta chain features in type 1 diabetes. Study-wide results and caveats: Insertion counts at VDJ junctions were lower in type 1 diabetes patients, who also showed more deletions there. Shortening of TCRB CDR3s, moderate but significant, appeared in all four CD4+ subsets of Type 1 diabetes patients.

In the case of this clone: What it binds is not known.

Via CD45RO/CCR7/CD25/CD127/CD95/CD27, cells of the CD4+ naive, central memory, regulatory and stem cell-like memory subsets were sorted. Each of the sorted populations had a purity greater than 98%. Germline CDR1 and CDR2: MGHRA and YSYEKL. V gave up 0 bases and J gave up 4 bases, with 6 bases separating them. The CDR3 consists of 13 residues. Reverse transcription of all isolated RNA meant that expressed TCRB transcripts were sequenced. Assay: immunoSEQ multiplex PCR; the TCRdb copy retains only in-frame clones and omits some. The table lists some 350,000 clones, about 13% of them singletons. This chain joins TRBV4-1 and TRBJ1-1; D perhaps matches TRBD1 (6 bases). Sequencing was performed on naive CD4+ T cells from blood. The sequence derives from a young woman with type 1 diabetes. The CDR3 loop reads CASSQDRGTEAFF. CDR3 coding DNA: TGCGCCAGCAGCCAAGACAGGGGCACTGAAGCTTTCTTT.